This entry lists 12 T cell receptor beta chains sequenced from one sample in a study of monozygotic twins with inflammatory bowel disease. Following a re-call of the 5' RACE reads, TCRdb has one entry per CDR3 protein and lacks DNA. The repertoire shows more than 110,000 distinct CDR3 sequences; the top ten hold approximately 1.2%. Sequencing was done on a sample of blood. The receptors were sampled from a human donor with ulcerative colitis or Crohn's disease, or a healthy co-twin of an affected twin (not recorded which).

This chain connects TRBV5-1 to TRBJ2-7; checking the TCRdb D call of TRBD2 is not possible without DNA. The germline gives CDR1 SGHRS, CDR2 YFSETQ. This CDR3 is 16 amino acids long. CDR3 amino acids: CASSLTMWEPEYEQYF. Full variable domain (outside the CDR3, taken from reference TRBV5-1 and TRBJ2-7): KAGVTQTPRYLIKTRGQQVTLSCSPISGHRSVSWYQQTPGQGLQFLFEYFSETQRNKGNFPGRFSGRQFSNSRSEMNVSTLELGDSALYLCASSLTMWEPEYEQYFGPGTRLTVT.

The gene calls are TRBV14 and TRBJ2-1; the D call from TCRdb, TRBD2, cannot be confirmed without DNA. The CDR3 totals 14 residues. Germline V gene lookup returns CDR1 SGHDN and CDR2 FVKESK. CDR3 amino acids: CASSQDDGTRGLFF.

This chain joins TRBV9 and TRBJ1-1; TCRdb designates TRBD1, a call that cannot be tested without DNA. The CDR3 is 17 amino acids. CDR1 is SGDLS and CDR2 is YYNGEE in the germline V gene. CDR3 amino acids: CASSQNRDRGARTEAFF.

The gene calls are TRBV19 and TRBJ2-1; TCRdb designates TRBD2, a call that cannot be tested without DNA. Germline V CDR1 and CDR2: LNHDA, SQIVND (reference sequence). The CDR3 is 14 amino acids. The CDR3 here is CASSIEEGYNEQFF.

The chain uses TRBV5-1 and TRBJ2-7. This CDR3 comprises 12 residues. CDR1 is SGHRS and CDR2 is YFSETQ in the germline V gene. CDR3 protein: CASSWGLHEQYF.

This CDR3 is CASSPGTGGYERYF. The genes are TRBV19 and TRBJ2-7; with no DNA, the TCRdb D assignment of TRBD1 cannot be verified. Germline CDR1 reads LNHDA; CDR2 reads SQIVND (reference sequence). The CDR3 is 14 amino acids. The whole variable domain, remainder taken from reference TRBV19 and TRBJ2-7, is DGGITQSPKYLFRKEGQNVTLSCEQNLNHDAMYWYRQDPGQGLRLIYYSQIVNDFQKGDIAEGYSVSREKKESFPLTVTSAQKNPTAFYLCASSPGTGGYERYFGPGTRLTVT.

The genes are TRBV9 and TRBJ2-2; the D gene TCRdb calls, TRBD1, cannot be checked with no DNA. The CDR3 totals 15 residues. From germline, CDR1 is SGDLS and CDR2 YYNGEE. CDR3 protein: CASSVVSGWTGELFF.

The rearrangement links TRBV5-1 to TRBJ1-1. Looked up from germline, CDR1 is SGHRS and CDR2 is YFSETQ. This CDR3 spans 16 amino acids. The CDR3 here is CASSLVLGGHDTEAFF.

This chain joins TRBV24-1 and TRBJ2-2; TCRdb's D gene call, TRBD2, goes unchecked for lack of DNA. The germline V gene has CDR1 KGHDR and CDR2 SFDVKD. CDR3 length equals 14 residues. This CDR3 reads CATSAMTGLGELFF.

J is TRBJ1-1 and V is TRBV20-1. The germline V gene encodes CDR1 DFQATT and CDR2 SNEGSKA (reference sequence). The CDR3 covers 15 residues. Here the CDR3 reads CSARDIGQVNTEAFF.

The rearrangement links TRBV7-9 to TRBJ2-3. Per the germline V gene, CDR1 is SEHNR and CDR2 is FQNEAQ (reference sequence). The length of the CDR3 is 12 residues. The CDR3 is CASSLSQDTQYF.

The chain recombines TRBV20-1 with TRBJ2-3; TCRdb's D call, TRBD1, is unchecked because there is no DNA. CDR1 and CDR2 from the germline V gene are DFQATT and SNEGSKA (reference sequence). This CDR3 is built from 15 residues. Here the CDR3 reads CSASSGQTSTDTQYF.